This T cell receptor (beta chain) was captured in a study of blood T cell repertoires in COVID-19. About the study: Whether acute or convalescent, the COVID-19 samples came from the United States, Italy and Spain. Sample material is recorded as cDNA or gDNA derived from T cells, B-cell-depleted T cells, or PBMCs.

Trimming removed 3 bases at V and 4 bases at J, with 13 bases between. Germline loops: CDR1 MGHRA, CDR2 YSYEKL. The CDR3 consists of 15 residues. Here immunoSEQ multiplex PCR was the method, and the copy in TCRdb shows in-frame clones only, minus some. This sample has around 130,000 clones, with 82% found just once. The source material was peripheral blood. The chain combines TRBV4-1 with TRBJ1-5; D might be TRBD1 (6 bases). This sequence originates from a woman of 80 years or more with acute or convalescent COVID-19. This CDR3 reads CASSQTFTGNQPQHF. Written as DNA, the CDR3 is TGCGCCAGCAGCCAGACATTCACAGGGAATCAGCCCCAGCATTTT.